This passage covers 9 T cell receptor beta chains from one sample sequenced in a study of T cells in women clearing cervical HPV infection. The repertoire was sequenced with immunoSEQ multiplex PCR; TCRdb's copy has only in-frame clones and lacks some. The sample table sets out tens of thousands of clones. Sequencing input: blood buffy coat. Source of these receptors: a woman between 18 and 70 years old with a cervical HPV16 infection that either progressed to CIN3+ or cleared (not recorded which).

CDR3 amino acids: CAWEGVEFEAFF. CDR3 DNA, as far as it was read: TGTGCCTGGGAGGGGGTTGAGTTTGAA. This chain links TRBV30 with TRBJ1-1, with D maybe TRBD1 (6 bases). The read finishes 3 residues shy of the CDR3 end, and the germline J gene is used to complete it. The CDR3 sequence is 12 residues long. The germline V and J ends were trimmed by 5 bases and 7 bases, with 14 bases remaining between them. Germline V lookup: CDR1 GTSNPN, CDR2 SVGIG (reference sequence).

Notes on this clone: The CDR3 end lies 3 residues beyond the end of the read and is filled in from the germline J gene. Within the sample, other DNA sequences also encode this same CDR3. The chain links TRBV5-1 to TRBJ1-2; tentative D call: TRBD1 (5 bases). This CDR3 has 15 residues. The germline V gene encodes CDR1 SGHRS and CDR2 YFSETQ. The CDR3 sequence: CASSWTGGVEGRYTF. Incomplete CDR3 DNA: TGCGCCAGCAGCTGGACGGGGGGAGTGGAAGGGCGC. Full variable domain (missing parts from reference TRBV5-1 and TRBJ1-2): KAGVTQTPRYLIKTRGQQVTLSCSPISGHRSVSWYQQTPGQGLQFLFEYFSETQRNKGNFPGRFSGRQFSNSRSEMNVSTLELGDSALYLCASSWTGGVEGRYTFGSGTRLTVV.

In regard to this clone: The read terminates 3 residues before the CDR3 end, so the remaining end is supplied by the germline J gene. The chain joins TRBV10-1 to TRBJ2-3, with 7 positions matching TRBD1. The CDR3 has 12 amino acids. In germline, CDR1 is WNHNN, CDR2 SYGVQD (reference sequence). CDR3 bases read: TGCGCCAGCTCGACAGGGAATCAGCCG. Protein: CASSTGNQP. The whole CDR3 protein is CASSTGNQPQYF.

Concerning this clone itself: The observed sequence ends 3 residues before the CDR3 terminus, with the missing tail filled in from the germline J gene. V is TRBV3-1 (or the pseudogene TRBV3-2) and J is TRBJ2-1; perhaps TRBD2 as D (8 bases). The V gene's germline CDR1 is LGHDT and CDR2 YNNKEL (reference sequence). The length of the CDR3 is 14 residues. Trimming took off 3 bases at V and 6 bases at J, with 12 bases between the two ends. The sequenced part of the CDR3 DNA is TGTGCCAGCAGCCACCGGGAGGGGGCCAATGAG. It codes for CASSHREGANE. In full, the CDR3 is CASSHREGANEQFF.

CDR3 DNA, as far as it was read: TGTGCCATCAGTGAATCAGGACGGGGAAACAATGAG. Translation: CAISESGRGNNE. The CDR3 reads in full as CAISESGRGNNEQFF. V usage is TRBV10-3 and J usage is TRBJ2-1; a weak D match, TRBD2 (5 bases). The CDR3 end falls 3 residues outside the read, so it is completed with the germline J gene. The CDR3 contains 15 residues. Germline V gene data show CDR1 as ENHRY and CDR2 as SYGVKD. V was shortened by 3 bases and J by 5 bases, with 14 bases between the two germline ends.

Comment on this clone: The read ends 3 residues early relative to the CDR3; the germline J gene fills the gap. The chain links TRBV2 to TRBJ2-1; 7 bases are a match to TRBD2. With 5 bases clipped from V and 1 base from J, the junction kept 8 bases outside the gene matches. Germline V gene sequence: CDR1 SNHLY, CDR2 FYNNEI. This CDR3 has 16 amino acids. Partial CDR3 DNA: TGTGCCAGCAGTACTCCTAGCGGACGATCCTACAATGAG. As protein: CASSTPSGRSYNE. The entire CDR3 protein is CASSTPSGRSYNEQFF.

A word on this clone: The CDR3 extends 3 residues past the end of the read, so its final part is completed from the germline J gene. V gene TRBV30 combines with J gene TRBJ2-7, with 8 bases matching TRBD1. The CDR3 contains 15 residues. V trimming: 2 bases; J trimming: 1 base; junction bases outside the gene matches: 7. The germline V gene encodes CDR1 GTSNPN and CDR2 SVGIG (reference sequence). The sequenced part of the CDR3 DNA is TGTGCCTGGAGTTCAAGACAGGGGACATCCTACGAG. Protein sequence: CAWSSRQGTSYE. The whole CDR3 reads CAWSSRQGTSYEQYF.

Notes on this clone: From the germline J gene comes the end of the CDR3, since the read stops 3 residues before it. The chain couples TRBV19 to TRBJ2-3; perhaps D is TRBD1 or TRBD2 (6 bases each). Germline CDR1 is LNHDA and CDR2 is SQIVND (reference sequence). CDR3 length: 13 amino acids. This CDR3 is CASAGHQQETQYF. The covered CDR3 bases are TGTGCCAGCGCGGGACACCAGCAAGAGACG.

About this clone itself: The CDR3 is cut off 3 residues early in the read; its end comes from the germline J gene. The chain recombines TRBV19 with TRBJ1-4; D possibly corresponds to TRBD1 (5 bases). The CDR3 is 17 amino acids. CDR1 and CDR2 from the germline V gene are LNHDA and SQIVND (reference sequence). CDR3 bases read: TGTGCCAGTAGTATAGGGAACTTACGCTCTGGGGCCAACGTA. This gives the protein CASSIGNLRSGANV. In full, the CDR3 is CASSIGNLRSGANVLFF. Full variable domain (outside the CDR3, taken from reference TRBV19 and TRBJ1-4): DGGITQSPKYLFRKEGQNVTLSCEQNLNHDAMYWYRQDPGQGLRLIYYSQIVNDFQKGDIAEGYSVSREKKESFPLTVTSAQKNPTAFYLCASSIGNLRSGANVLFFGSGTQLSVL.